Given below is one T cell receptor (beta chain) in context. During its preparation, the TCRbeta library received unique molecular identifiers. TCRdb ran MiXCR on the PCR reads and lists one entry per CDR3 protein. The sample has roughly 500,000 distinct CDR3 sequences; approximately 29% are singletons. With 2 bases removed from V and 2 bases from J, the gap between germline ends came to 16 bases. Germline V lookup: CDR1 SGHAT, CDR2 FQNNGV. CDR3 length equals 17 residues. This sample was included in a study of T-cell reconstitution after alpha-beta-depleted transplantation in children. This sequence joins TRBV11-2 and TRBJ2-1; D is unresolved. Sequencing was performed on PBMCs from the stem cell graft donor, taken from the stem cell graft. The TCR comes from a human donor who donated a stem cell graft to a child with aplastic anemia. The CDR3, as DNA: TGTGCCAGCAGCTTAATCCCCCCAGGCAACACCTACAATGAGCAGTTCTTC. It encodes CASSLIPPGNTYNEQFF.